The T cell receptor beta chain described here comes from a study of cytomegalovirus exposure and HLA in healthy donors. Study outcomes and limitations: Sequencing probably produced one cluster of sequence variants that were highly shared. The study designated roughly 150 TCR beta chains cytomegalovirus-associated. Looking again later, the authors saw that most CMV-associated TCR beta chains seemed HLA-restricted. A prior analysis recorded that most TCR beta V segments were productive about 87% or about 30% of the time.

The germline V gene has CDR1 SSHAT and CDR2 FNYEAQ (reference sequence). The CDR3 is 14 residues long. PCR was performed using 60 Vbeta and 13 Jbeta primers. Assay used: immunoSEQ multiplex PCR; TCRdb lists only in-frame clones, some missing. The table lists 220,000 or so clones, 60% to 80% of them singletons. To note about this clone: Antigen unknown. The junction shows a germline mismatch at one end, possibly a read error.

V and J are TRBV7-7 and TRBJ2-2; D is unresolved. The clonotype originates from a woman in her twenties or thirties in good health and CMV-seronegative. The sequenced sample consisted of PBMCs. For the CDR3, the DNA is TGTGCTAGCAGCTTAGTCTCTAACACCGGGGAGCTGTTTTTT. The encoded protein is CASSLVSNTGELFF.